The 14 T cell receptor beta chains below come from one sample, sequenced in a study of cytomegalovirus exposure and HLA in healthy donors. 60 Vbeta and 13 Jbeta primers were used in PCR. Produced via immunoSEQ multiplex PCR; TCRdb's table is partial and in-frame only. The sample includes 100,000 to 150,000 clones, approximately 83% seen only once; the top ten take less than 1.5%. The sequenced sample consisted of PBMCs. These receptors were obtained from a girl between 2 and 10 years old in good health and CMV-seronegative.

The chain is built from TRBV5-5 and TRBJ2-5, with 10 nucleotides matching TRBD2. V was pared by 3 bases and J by 2 bases, with 7 bases of the junction left unmatched. Germline CDR1 reads SGHKS; CDR2 reads YYEKEE (reference sequence). CDR3 length equals 16 residues. The CDR3 loop reads CASSSSGGSRQETQYF. The CDR3 DNA sequence: TGTGCCAGCAGCTCTAGCGGGGGTAGTCGTCAAGAGACCCAGTACTTC. The full variable domain, its missing parts supplied by reference TRBV5-5 and TRBJ2-5, is DAGVTQSPTHLIKTRGQQVTLRCSPISGHKSVSWYQQVLGQGPQFIFQYYEKEERGRGNFPDRFSARQFPNYSSELNVNALLLGDSALYLCASSSSGGSRQETQYFGPGTRLLVL.

J is TRBJ2-4 and V is TRBV6-4; 9 bases are shared with TRBD2. V trimming: 2 bases; J trimming: 8 bases; junction bases outside the gene matches: 13. Germline V lookup: CDR1 MRHNA, CDR2 SNTAGT. There are 17 residues in the CDR3. The CDR3 here is CASSDQGGGGARDIQYF. The CDR3 DNA follows: TGTGCCAGCAGTGACCAAGGCGGCGGGGGGGCCCGGGACATTCAGTACTTC.

The rearrangement joins TRBV7-8 to TRBJ2-7, with 10 bases fitting TRBD2. Germline values: CDR1 SGHVS, CDR2 FQNEAQ. V was pared by 2 bases and J by 3 bases, with 7 bases of the junction left unmatched. This CDR3 contains 16 residues. The CDR3 nucleotides read TGTGCCAGCAGCTTACGGCTAGCGGGGGCCCACTACGAGCAGTACTTC. Translating gives CASSLRLAGAHYEQYF.

J is TRBJ1-6 and V is TRBV2; D call uncertain. Trimming cost V 5 bases and J 6 bases, with 14 bases left between them. The CDR3 spans 15 residues. CDR1 is SNHLY and CDR2 is FYNNEI in the germline V gene. CDR3 nucleotide sequence: TGTGCCAGCAGTTCAACAGACCCCATTAATTCACCCCTCCACTTT. Protein product: CASSSTDPINSPLHF. Using reference TRBV2 and TRBJ1-6 for the parts outside the CDR3, the full variable domain is EPEVTQTPSHQVTQMGQEVILRCVPISNHLYFYWYRQILGQKVEFLVSFYNNEISEKSEIFDDQFSVERPDGSNFTLKIRSTKLEDSAMYFCASSSTDPINSPLHFGNGTRLTVT.

This chain connects TRBV4-2 to TRBJ2-3; the match to TRBD1 covers 10 bases. Losses at the gene ends were 3 bases for V and 4 bases for J; bases not matched to a gene: 7. CDR1 and CDR2 (germline): LGHNA, YNFKEQ. This CDR3 spans 16 amino acids. CDR3 sequence reads: CASSQSDRGPPDTQYF. The CDR3 DNA is TGTGCCAGCAGCCAGTCAGACAGGGGGCCTCCAGATACGCAGTATTTT.

This chain links TRBV19 with TRBJ2-5; 10 positions agree with TRBD1. The length of the CDR3 is 14 residues. Germline V lookup: CDR1 LNHDA, CDR2 SQIVND (reference sequence). V shed 5 bases and J 4 bases; nucleotides not matched to a gene: 4. CDR3 coding DNA: TGTGCCAGTAGTCCCCGGACAGGGGGAGAGACCCAGTACTTC. Protein: CASSPRTGGETQYF. The full variable domain, with the rest looked up from reference TRBV19 and TRBJ2-5, is DGGITQSPKYLFRKEGQNVTLSCEQNLNHDAMYWYRQDPGQGLRLIYYSQIVNDFQKGDIAEGYSVSREKKESFPLTVTSAQKNPTAFYLCASSPRTGGETQYFGPGTRLLVL.

The J gene is TRBJ2-1, the V gene TRBV15; D may be TRBD2 (5 bases). Trimming shortened V by 0 bases and J by 9 bases, and 18 bases separated the two germline ends. This CDR3 is 16 amino acids long. Germline V gives CDR1 LNHNV, CDR2 YYDKDF (reference sequence). The CDR3 sequence is CATSRDLGETYAEQFF. For the CDR3, the DNA is TGTGCCACCAGCAGAGATCTCGGGGAGACCTATGCTGAGCAGTTCTTC.

This chain's CDR3 is CASRSGTTMSNEQFF. The CDR3 nucleotides read TGTGCCAGCAGGAGCGGGACTACAATGAGCAATGAGCAGTTCTTC. This chain connects TRBV11-1 to TRBJ2-1; 7 bases align to TRBD2. Germline assignment: CDR1 SGHAT and CDR2 FQDESV (reference sequence). J lost 6 bases, V lost 6 bases, and 11 bases had no gene match. CDR3 length: 15 residues.

The chain has TRBV28 and TRBJ1-5, with 8 positions matching TRBD1. CDR1 is MDHEN and CDR2 is SYDVKM in the germline V gene. This CDR3 contains 15 residues. J lost 4 bases, V lost 2 bases, and 4 bases had no gene match. The CDR3 here is CASSLGDRINQPQHF. CDR3 nucleotides: TGTGCCAGCAGTTTAGGGGACAGGATAAATCAGCCCCAGCATTTT.

The sample holds one count of this clone. The chain carries TRBV5-5 and TRBJ1-1; D perhaps matches TRBD1 (6 bases). V lost 0 bases and J 7 bases, leaving 16 bases between the germline ends. Germline CDR1 reads SGHKS; CDR2 reads YYEKEE (reference sequence). The CDR3 is 15 amino acids. The CDR3 here is CASSLGRLQGSEAFF. The CDR3 nucleotides are TGTGCCAGCAGCTTGGGCAGACTCCAGGGGAGTGAAGCTTTCTTT.

This rearrangement joins TRBV7-2 to TRBJ1-5; the D gene is possibly TRBD1 (6 bases). The germline V gene encodes CDR1 SGHTA and CDR2 FQGNSA. The germline V and J ends were trimmed by 1 base and 2 bases, with 9 bases remaining between them. This CDR3 has 15 residues. CDR3 in DNA: TGTGCCAGCAGCTTAGGGACAGTTCGCAATCAGCCCCAGCATTTT. This translates into CASSLGTVRNQPQHF.

This chain connects TRBV2 to TRBJ2-4; tentative D call: TRBD2 (6 bases). Germline lookup yields CDR1 SNHLY and CDR2 FYNNEI. The CDR3 runs to 13 residues. The ends were cut back, 4 bases at V and 8 bases at J, with 12 bases in the middle. CDR3 sequence reads: CASSAGAADIQYF. Here the CDR3 DNA reads TGTGCCAGCAGTGCGGGAGCCGCGGACATTCAGTACTTC.

This chain uses TRBV27 with TRBJ2-7, with D unresolved. Trimming took off 2 bases at V and 3 bases at J, with 8 bases between the two ends. Germline loops: CDR1 MNHEY, CDR2 SMNVEV (reference sequence). The CDR3 length is 13 residues. CDR3 amino acids: CASSLGPFYEQYF. The CDR3 DNA reads TGTGCCAGCAGTTTAGGCCCCTTCTACGAGCAGTACTTC.

The chain couples TRBV7-2 to TRBJ1-1, with TRBD1 as a possible D gene (5 bases). The germline V gene encodes CDR1 SGHTA and CDR2 FQGNSA. The length of the CDR3 is 13 residues. The germline V and J ends were trimmed by 0 bases and 6 bases, with 8 bases remaining between them. The CDR3 region is CASSLAQGPEAFF. For the CDR3, the DNA is TGTGCCAGCAGCTTAGCGCAGGGCCCTGAAGCTTTCTTT.